The clone carrying this T cell receptor (beta chain) was counted once. Primers for the PCR totalled 60 Vbeta and 13 Jbeta. TCRdb's table, derived via immunoSEQ multiplex PCR, lists solely in-frame clones and lacks some. This table has some 180,000 clones, roughly 77% appearing once. CDR3 length equals 14 residues. Germline V gives CDR1 MNHEY, CDR2 SVGAGI. V shed 6 bases, J shed 1 base, and the junction held 4 bases outside the gene matches. These data originate in a study of cytomegalovirus exposure and HLA in healthy donors. Study background: The study placed roughly four fifths of its 398 genotyped donors in the Caucasian-associated ancestry cluster.

The sample consisted of PBMCs. The V call is TRBV6-5, the J call TRBJ2-7; 9 bases map to TRBD1. This clonotype was sampled from a man aged 35 to 55 in good health and CMV-seropositive. CDR3 sequence reads: CASSRDRESYEQYF. DNA for the CDR3: TGTGCCAGCAGCCGGGACAGGGAATCCTACGAGCAGTACTTC.